What follows is one TCR beta chain and its context. Its antigen is currently unknown. The V end was cut by 1 base, the J end by 2 bases, with 9 bases between. Germline assignment: CDR1 GTSNPN and CDR2 SVGIG (reference sequence). This CDR3 spans 13 amino acids. TCRdb keeps only in-frame clones here, not all; method: immunoSEQ multiplex PCR. The sample contains 500,000 or so clones, around 96% of which appear only once. This sample stems from a study of shared clonotypes between healthy human individuals. The study, taken as a whole, reports: Non-shared clonotypes showed lower generation probabilities than clonotypes common to all four donors. Incomplete sequencing of sorted subsets was indicated by rarefaction despite large depth.

The study drew its donors from healthy HIV-negative adults without recent acute infections or vaccinations. The chain recombines TRBV30 with TRBJ2-7; D gene unclear. This TCR came from a young woman in good health. The sequenced sample consisted of naive CD4+ T cells sorted from blood. Subset reported: CD45RA+ positively selected. The CDR3 DNA is TGTGCCTGGAGTGGAAGCCAGGCCTACGAGCAGTACTTC. The encoded protein is CAWSGSQAYEQYF.